This TCR beta chain was recorded in a study of shared clonotypes between healthy human individuals. Regarding this clone: Antigen: not known.

Running of the assay took place at deep level. Using immunoSEQ multiplex PCR, the repertoire was profiled, and TCRdb retains in-frame clones only, with some absent. This sample has 450,000 to 500,000 clones, with more than 65% found just once. Per the germline V gene, CDR1 is SGHKS and CDR2 is YYEKEE (reference sequence). The CDR3 is 13 residues long. After removal of 4 bases from V and 3 bases from J, the junction contained 2 bases not matched to a gene. Recent vaccinations or acute infections were absent in the healthy HIV-negative adult donors. Those who donated, Caucasian adults without exception, all lived in Nashville, Tennessee. Study-wide points: Having only a few donors restricted how much genetic and exposure-history diversity was captured.

Sequencing was carried out using PBMCs. This clonotype was sampled from a woman between 40 and 55 years old in good health. Some clones in this sample may be carry-over from other donors' samples. The rearrangement uses TRBV5-5 and TRBJ1-1, with 8 positions matching TRBD1. In DNA form, the CDR3 reads TGTGCCAGCAGCAGACAGGGGTACACTGAAGCTTTCTTT. Translated: CASSRQGYTEAFF.